This TCR beta chain is drawn from a study of T cells in Graves' hyperthyroidism and ophthalmopathy. At the level of the study: Blood from the periphery was taken at initial diagnosis, before any treatment.

Using RNA transcripts as the source, TCR beta CDR3 regions were amplified. Primed by the HTBI set, a first-round RT-PCR was run on the TCR CDR3. MiXCR was run by TCRdb on the multiplex PCR reads, yielding one entry per CDR3 protein. The sample has roughly 700,000 distinct CDR3 sequences; roughly 32% are singletons. CDR1 is PRHDT and CDR2 is FYEKMQ in the germline V gene (reference sequence). V lost 1 base to trimming and J lost 14 bases, with 26 bases between them. The CDR3 contains 16 residues. This clonotype was observed a few times. Those patients with uncontrolled infection, other autoimmune disease, pregnancy or lactation were excluded. Diagnostic assessment was based on clinical symptoms, serum thyroxine and TRAb, thyroid ultrasound and orbital computed tomography.

The genes are TRBV13 and TRBJ1-2, with D possibly matching TRBD1 (5 bases). Source material: blood. The receptor was derived from a woman aged 40-49 years with Graves' hyperthyroidism. DNA of the CDR3: TGTGCCAGCAGCTTAGAGTCGGGTGGCAGGGTAAAGACTGAAACCTTC. Its protein product is CASSLESGGRVKTETF.